Below, 24 T cell receptor beta chains from the same sample are listed, as sequenced in a study of OX40 agonist ivuxolimab in advanced cancers. TCRdb's table, derived via immunoSEQ multiplex PCR, lists solely in-frame clones and lacks some. The table has more than 45,000 clones, roughly 84% seen once. The material sequenced was CD4+ or CD8+ T cells sorted from blood, taken in a trial of the OX40 agonist ivuxolimab. The receptors originated from an adult with an advanced solid tumor such as melanoma, head and neck, liver or kidney cancer.

The chain uses TRBV5-6 and TRBJ2-7; perhaps D is TRBD1 or TRBD2 (5 bases each). V was clipped by 4 bases and J by 7 bases, with 21 bases between them. This CDR3 is built from 15 residues. The V gene's germline CDR1 is SGHDT and CDR2 YYEEEE. The CDR3 loop is CASSTLGHSEGEQYF. The CDR3 coding sequence is TGTGCCAGCAGCACCCTAGGACATTCCGAGGGGGAGCAGTACTTC.

The chain is built from TRBV28 and TRBJ2-5; possible D gene TRBD1, 6 bases. Gene TRBJ2-7 matches the end of the DNA better, so the J call may be wrong. The CDR3 spans 14 residues. Germline values: CDR1 MDHEN, CDR2 SYDVKM. The CDR3 nucleotides read TGTGCCAGCAGTTTAAGCAGGGGAAGCTACGAGCAGTACTTC. This codes for CASSLSRGSYEQYF.

This rearrangement joins TRBV15 to TRBJ1-4; D not resolved. The CDR3 spans 13 residues. V lost 0 bases to trimming and J lost 8 bases, with 7 bases between them. Germline CDR1 is LNHNV and CDR2 is YYDKDF (reference sequence). CDR3 amino acids: CATSREGGEKLFF. The CDR3 nucleotides read TGTGCCACCAGCAGAGAAGGTGGAGAAAAACTGTTTTTT. The complete variable domain, with remaining parts taken from reference TRBV15 and TRBJ1-4, reads DAMVIQNPRYQVTQFGKPVTLSCSQTLNHNVMYWYQQKSSQAPKLLFHYYDKDFNNEADTPDNFQSRRPNTSFCFLDIRSPGLGDTAMYLCATSREGGEKLFFGSGTQLSVL.

Worth noting for this clone: A far bigger clonotype differs at one base, so this is likely a read error. V and J are TRBV27 and TRBJ2-5; TRBD2 matches at 12 bases. The CDR3 runs 13 residues. The germline CDR1 and CDR2 sequences are MNHEY and SMNVEV (reference sequence). The J segment lost 5 bases and the V segment lost 6 bases, leaving 1 base of the junction unmatched. CDR3 sequence (DNA): TGTGCCAGCAGCCTAGCGGGGGGGGAGACCCAGTACTTC. It encodes CASSLAGGETQYF.

This chain connects TRBV19 to TRBJ1-3; D remains ambiguous. V was shortened by 3 bases and J by 4 bases, with 10 bases between the two germline ends. CDR1 is LNHDA and CDR2 is SQIVND in the germline V gene (reference sequence). There are 14 residues in the CDR3. The CDR3 DNA sequence: TGTGCCAGTAGTATTGCGGCAAACGGAAACACCATATATTTT. It specifies CASSIAANGNTIYF. The full variable domain, completed using reference TRBV19 and TRBJ1-3, is DGGITQSPKYLFRKEGQNVTLSCEQNLNHDAMYWYRQDPGQGLRLIYYSQIVNDFQKGDIAEGYSVSREKKESFPLTVTSAQKNPTAFYLCASSIAANGNTIYFGEGSWLTVV.

The CDR3 DNA reads as TGTGCCAGCAGCCCCGCGGAGACCCTAACCACCATATATTTT. Translated: CASSPAETLTTIYF. The chain uses TRBV7-9 and TRBJ1-3, with D unresolved. Trimming removed 5 bases from V and 9 bases from J, with 17 bases in between. The CDR3 spans 14 residues. Germline CDR1 reads SEHNR; CDR2 reads FQNEAQ (reference sequence).

This clone appeared once. The chain has TRBV10-3 and TRBJ1-1, with a weak D call TRBD1 (5 bases). V dropped 8 bases and J dropped 3 bases, with 13 bases sitting between them. CDR1 and CDR2 (germline): ENHRY, SYGVKD. The CDR3 totals 13 residues. The CDR3 loop reads CAIFSGYDTEAFF. Written as DNA, the CDR3 is TGTGCCATCTTTTCAGGGTACGACACTGAAGCTTTCTTT.

J is TRBJ1-5 and V is TRBV19; tentative D call: TRBD1 (5 bases). Germline lookup yields CDR1 LNHDA and CDR2 SQIVND (reference sequence). V was clipped by 5 bases and J by 2 bases, with 10 bases between them. This CDR3 region has 14 residues. The chain's CDR3 is CASSHQGGNQPQHF. The DNA for the CDR3 is TGTGCCAGTAGTCACCAGGGCGGCAATCAGCCCCAGCATTTT.

The V and J genes are TRBV14 and TRBJ2-7; TRBD1 might be the D (6 bases). Germline assignment: CDR1 SGHDN and CDR2 FVKESK. V was cut by 3 bases and J by 3 bases, with 18 bases left in between. The CDR3 length is 16 residues. The CDR3 loop is CASSQTGVGARYEQYF. The CDR3 nucleotides are TGTGCCAGCAGCCAGACTGGGGTGGGGGCCCGCTACGAGCAGTACTTC.

The chain combines TRBV6-1 with TRBJ2-1; 13 nucleotides align to TRBD2. Per the germline V gene, CDR1 is MNHNS and CDR2 is SASEGT. With 6 bases clipped from V and 4 bases from J, the junction kept 3 bases outside the gene matches. The CDR3 runs to 15 residues. DNA for the CDR3: TGTGCCAGCAGGACTAGCGGGGGGAATTACAATGAGCAGTTCTTC. It yields the protein CASRTSGGNYNEQFF.

The genes are TRBV11-2 and TRBJ1-1, with 8 bases fitting TRBD1. Germline V gene sequence: CDR1 SGHAT, CDR2 FQNNGV. V dropped 5 bases and J dropped 1; count of bases not matched to a gene: 3. The CDR3 has 14 amino acids. CDR3 amino acids: CASSPTGGNTEAFF. The CDR3 bases are TGTGCCAGCAGCCCCACAGGGGGGAACACTGAAGCTTTCTTT.

CDR3 DNA: TGTGCCAGCAGCTGGGAGACTAGCGGGACCTCCACAGATACGCAGTATTTT. Translation: CASSWETSGTSTDTQYF. This chain joins TRBV5-6 and TRBJ2-3; 11 bases align to TRBD2. With 3 bases clipped from V and 2 bases from J, the junction kept 8 bases outside the gene matches. The CDR3 is 17 residues long. CDR1 and CDR2 (germline): SGHDT, YYEEEE.

This clone was recorded a few times. The genes are TRBV2 and TRBJ2-7; no firm D call. Germline V gives CDR1 SNHLY, CDR2 FYNNEI. V lost 2 bases and J lost 3, with 5 bases in between. The CDR3 contains 12 residues. CDR3: CASSERVYEQYF. The CDR3 DNA sequence: TGTGCCAGCAGTGAAAGGGTCTACGAGCAGTACTTC.

For the CDR3, the DNA is TGTGCCAGCAGCTTAGGGGGGAGGGGCACTGAAGCTTTCTTT. Translation gives CASSLGGRGTEAFF. V gene TRBV7-6 combines with J gene TRBJ1-1; D perhaps matches TRBD1 (5 bases). CDR1 is SGHVS, CDR2 FNYEAQ, per germline. Between the trimmed V and J ends, which lost 1 base and 4 bases, there was a span of 10 bases. This CDR3 comprises 14 residues.

Only one count was recorded for this clone. The junction differs from germline at one of its ends, possibly a read error. This rearrangement joins TRBV7-7 to TRBJ2-5, with D perhaps TRBD1 (5 bases). This CDR3 spans 14 amino acids. Germline V gene data show CDR1 as SSHAT and CDR2 as FNYEAQ (reference sequence). Here the CDR3 DNA reads TGTGCTAGCAGCTTAGATGGGGCTTCGGAGACCCAGTACTTC. It encodes CASSLDGASETQYF.

The chain carries TRBV19 and TRBJ2-7; perhaps D is TRBD1 or TRBD2 (5 bases each). Germline CDR1 LNHDA, CDR2 SQIVND (reference sequence). V shed 3 bases and J shed 3 bases, with 9 bases lying between them. The CDR3 totals 13 residues. The CDR3 DNA reads as TGTGCCAGTAGTATCAGGGAGAGCTACGAGCAGTACTTC. Translation: CASSIRESYEQYF. The complete variable domain, with remaining parts taken from reference TRBV19 and TRBJ2-7, reads DGGITQSPKYLFRKEGQNVTLSCEQNLNHDAMYWYRQDPGQGLRLIYYSQIVNDFQKGDIAEGYSVSREKKESFPLTVTSAQKNPTAFYLCASSIRESYEQYFGPGTRLTVT.

The rearrangement joins TRBV7-2 to TRBJ1-1; TRBD1 might be the D (5 bases). The V end lost 1 base, the J end lost 3 bases, and 9 bases lay between the germline ends. Germline lookup yields CDR1 SGHTA and CDR2 FQGNSA. This CDR3 is 14 amino acids long. CDR3 sequence reads: CASSLVGGYTEAFF. CDR3 bases: TGTGCCAGCAGCTTAGTCGGGGGGTACACTGAAGCTTTCTTT.

The chain recombines TRBV5-6 with TRBJ1-6; D perhaps matches TRBD1 (5 bases). CDR3 length: 14 residues. Germline values: CDR1 SGHDT, CDR2 YYEEEE. V was shortened by 4 bases and J by 9 bases, with 14 bases between the two germline ends. The CDR3 DNA reads TGTGCCAGCAGCCACCCGGGGGGTTCTTCACCCCTCCACTTT. It is translated as CASSHPGGSSPLHF. The full variable domain, completed using reference TRBV5-6 and TRBJ1-6, is DAGVTQSPTHLIKTRGQQVTLRCSPKSGHDTVSWYQQALGQGPQFIFQYYEEEERQRGNFPDRFSGHQFPNYSSELNVNALLLGDSALYLCASSHPGGSSPLHFGNGTRLTVT.

The J gene is TRBJ1-4, the V gene TRBV7-9, with D possibly TRBD1 on 5 matching bases. The CDR3 runs 19 residues. Deletions cut 4 bases from V and 4 bases from J, with 25 bases between. Germline loops: CDR1 SEHNR, CDR2 FQNEAQ (reference sequence). The CDR3 is CASSSLFPSGGGVNEKLFF. The CDR3 DNA reads TGTGCCAGCAGCTCCCTCTTCCCGTCAGGTGGGGGAGTTAATGAAAAACTGTTTTTT.

The rearrangement uses TRBV27 and TRBJ1-2; possibly TRBD1 for D (6 bases). Trimming cost V 4 bases and J 4 bases, with 16 bases left between them. The CDR3 extends over 15 amino acids. Germline CDR1 reads MNHEY; CDR2 reads SMNVEV (reference sequence). CDR3 region: CASSSLGGGRYGYTF. The DNA of the CDR3 is TGTGCCAGCAGTTCCCTAGGGGGGGGGCGCTATGGCTACACCTTC.

This clone was seen only a few times. DNA for the CDR3: TGTGCCAGCAGCACCGGGACAGGAGTCTATGGCTACACCTTC. As protein: CASSTGTGVYGYTF. J is TRBJ1-2 and V is TRBV11-2; 8 bases fit TRBD1. Looked up from germline, CDR1 is SGHAT and CDR2 is FQNNGV. The CDR3 runs 14 residues. V was pared by 5 bases and J by 4 bases, with 6 bases of the junction left unmatched.

The V call is TRBV18, the J call TRBJ1-1, with a tentative D call TRBD1 (5 bases). Trimming stripped 5 bases from V and 7 bases from J, with 11 bases between. Looked up from germline, CDR1 is KGHSH and CDR2 is LQKENI. This CDR3 is built from 12 residues. This CDR3 is CASSGDSSEAFF. DNA of the CDR3: TGTGCCAGCTCAGGGGACTCGAGTGAAGCTTTCTTT.

The chain is built from TRBV10-1 and TRBJ1-1; 7 bases map to TRBD1. V dropped 10 bases and J dropped 0; count of bases not matched to a gene: 5. This CDR3 is built from 13 residues. Germline V gives CDR1 WNHNN, CDR2 SYGVQD (reference sequence). The CDR3 region is CATRDSMNTEAFF. In DNA form, the CDR3 reads TGCGCCACCAGGGACAGCATGAACACTGAAGCTTTCTTT.

The chain links TRBV7-3 to TRBJ2-5; 11 positions agree with TRBD2. The CDR3 totals 14 residues. After removal of 8 bases from V and 2 bases from J, the junction contained 4 bases not matched to a gene. CDR1 SGHTA and CDR2 FQGTGA come from the germline V gene. The CDR3 protein is CASSLAGDQETQYF. The CDR3 bases are TGTGCCAGCTCACTAGCGGGAGATCAAGAGACCCAGTACTTC. The full variable domain, its missing parts supplied by reference TRBV7-3 and TRBJ2-5, is GAGVSQTPSNKVTEKGKYVELRCDPISGHTALYWYRQSLGQGPEFLIYFQGTGAADDSGLPNDRFFAVRPEGSVSTLKIQRTERGDSAVYLCASSLAGDQETQYFGPGTRLLVL.